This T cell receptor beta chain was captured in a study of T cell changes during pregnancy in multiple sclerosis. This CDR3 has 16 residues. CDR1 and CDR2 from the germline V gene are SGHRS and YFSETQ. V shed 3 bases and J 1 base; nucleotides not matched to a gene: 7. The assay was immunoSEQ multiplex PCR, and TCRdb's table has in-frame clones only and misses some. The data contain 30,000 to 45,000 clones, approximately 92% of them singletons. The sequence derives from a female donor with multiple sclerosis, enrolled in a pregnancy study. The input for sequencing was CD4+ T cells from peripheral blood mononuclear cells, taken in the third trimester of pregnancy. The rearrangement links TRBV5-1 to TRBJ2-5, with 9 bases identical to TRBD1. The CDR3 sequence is CASSWNRGRSQETQYF. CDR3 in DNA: TGCGCCAGCAGCTGGAACAGGGGGCGCTCCCAAGAGACCCAGTACTTC.